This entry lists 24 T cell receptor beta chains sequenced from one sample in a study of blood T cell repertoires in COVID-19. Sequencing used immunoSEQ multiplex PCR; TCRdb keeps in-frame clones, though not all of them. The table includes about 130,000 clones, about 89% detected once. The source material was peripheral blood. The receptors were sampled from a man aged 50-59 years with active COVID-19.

The CDR3, as DNA: TGTGCCAGCAGCTTCGGACAGGAGGCGCACGGCTACACCTTC. This encodes CASSFGQEAHGYTF. This chain joins TRBV7-2 and TRBJ1-2, with 7 bases fitting TRBD1. V lost 3 bases and J lost 8; bases outside the gene matches: 9. In germline, CDR1 is SGHTA, CDR2 FQGNSA. The CDR3 loop spans 14 amino acids.

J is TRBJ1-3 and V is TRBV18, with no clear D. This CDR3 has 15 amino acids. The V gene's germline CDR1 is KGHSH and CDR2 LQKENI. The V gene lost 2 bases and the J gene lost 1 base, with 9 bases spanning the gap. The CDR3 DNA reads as TGTGCCAGCTCACCAGGACTATCTTCTGGAAACACCATATATTTT. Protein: CASSPGLSSGNTIYF.

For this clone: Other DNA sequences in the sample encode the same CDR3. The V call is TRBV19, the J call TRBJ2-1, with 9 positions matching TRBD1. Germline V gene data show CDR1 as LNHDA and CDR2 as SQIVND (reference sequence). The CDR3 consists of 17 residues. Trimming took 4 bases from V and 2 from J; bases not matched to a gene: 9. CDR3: CASSTLPGQGTYNEQFF. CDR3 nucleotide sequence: TGTGCCAGTAGTACATTACCGGGACAGGGAACCTACAATGAGCAGTTCTTC.

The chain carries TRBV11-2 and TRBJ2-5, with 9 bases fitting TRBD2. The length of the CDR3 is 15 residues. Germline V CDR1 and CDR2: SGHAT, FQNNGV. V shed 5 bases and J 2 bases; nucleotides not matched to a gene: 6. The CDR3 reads CASSTILAGQETQYF. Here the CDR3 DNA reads TGTGCCAGCAGCACAATTCTAGCGGGACAAGAGACCCAGTACTTC.

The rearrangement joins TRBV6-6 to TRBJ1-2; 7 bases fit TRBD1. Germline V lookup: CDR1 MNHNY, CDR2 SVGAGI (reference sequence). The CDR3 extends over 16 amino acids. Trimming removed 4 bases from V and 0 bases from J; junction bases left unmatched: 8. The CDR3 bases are TGTGCCAGCAGTTCATCTCGGACAGGAGCTAACTATGGCTACACCTTC. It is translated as CASSSSRTGANYGYTF.

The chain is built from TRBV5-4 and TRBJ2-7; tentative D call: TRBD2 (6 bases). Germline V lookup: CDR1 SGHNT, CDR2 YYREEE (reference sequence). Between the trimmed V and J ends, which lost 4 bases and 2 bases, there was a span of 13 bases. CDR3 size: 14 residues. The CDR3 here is CASSPGVIPYEQYF. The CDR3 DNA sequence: TGTGCCAGCAGCCCGGGAGTAATTCCCTACGAGCAGTACTTC.

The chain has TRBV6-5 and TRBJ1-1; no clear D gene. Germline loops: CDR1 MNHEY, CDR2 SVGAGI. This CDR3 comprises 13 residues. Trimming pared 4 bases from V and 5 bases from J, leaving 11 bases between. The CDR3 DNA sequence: TGTGCCAGCAGTTTAAACTATGCGACTGAAGCTTTCTTT. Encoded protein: CASSLNYATEAFF.

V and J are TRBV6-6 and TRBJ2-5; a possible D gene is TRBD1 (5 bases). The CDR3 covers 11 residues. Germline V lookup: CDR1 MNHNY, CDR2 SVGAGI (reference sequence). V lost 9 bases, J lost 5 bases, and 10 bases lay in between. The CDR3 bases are TGTGCCAGTTCCAAGGGGGAGACCCAGTACTTC. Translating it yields CASSKGETQYF.

CDR3 coding DNA: TGTGCCAGCAGCTGGGAGGCGGGGGCCAACGTCCTGACTTTC. It codes for CASSWEAGANVLTF. The chain uses TRBV5-5 and TRBJ2-6; a possible D gene is TRBD2 (6 bases). This CDR3 has 14 residues. V was cut by 3 bases and J by 4 bases, with 8 bases left in between. The germline V gene encodes CDR1 SGHKS and CDR2 YYEKEE (reference sequence). The whole variable domain, filled in from reference TRBV5-5 and TRBJ2-6, reads DAGVTQSPTHLIKTRGQQVTLRCSPISGHKSVSWYQQVLGQGPQFIFQYYEKEERGRGNFPDRFSARQFPNYSSELNVNALLLGDSALYLCASSWEAGANVLTFGAGSRLTVL.

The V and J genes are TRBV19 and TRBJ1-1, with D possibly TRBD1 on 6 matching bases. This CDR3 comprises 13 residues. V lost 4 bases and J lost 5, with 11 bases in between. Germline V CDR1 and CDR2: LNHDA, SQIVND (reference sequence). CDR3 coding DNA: TGTGCCAGTAGTACACAGGGTCTGACTGAAGCTTTCTTT. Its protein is CASSTQGLTEAFF. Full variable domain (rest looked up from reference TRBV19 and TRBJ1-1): DGGITQSPKYLFRKEGQNVTLSCEQNLNHDAMYWYRQDPGQGLRLIYYSQIVNDFQKGDIAEGYSVSREKKESFPLTVTSAQKNPTAFYLCASSTQGLTEAFFGQGTRLTVV.

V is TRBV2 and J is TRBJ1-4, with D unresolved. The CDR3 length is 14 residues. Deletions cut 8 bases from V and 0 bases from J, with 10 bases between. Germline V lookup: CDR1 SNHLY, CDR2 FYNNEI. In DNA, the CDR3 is TGTGCCAGCGAACTCGGTGCAACTAATGAAAAACTGTTTTTT. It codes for CASELGATNEKLFF.

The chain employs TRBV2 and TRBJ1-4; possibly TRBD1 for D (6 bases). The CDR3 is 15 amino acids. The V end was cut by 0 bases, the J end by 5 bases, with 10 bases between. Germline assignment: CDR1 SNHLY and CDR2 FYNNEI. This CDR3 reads CASSEALGTNEKLFF. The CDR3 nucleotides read TGTGCCAGCAGTGAAGCGTTGGGGACAAATGAAAAACTGTTTTTT.

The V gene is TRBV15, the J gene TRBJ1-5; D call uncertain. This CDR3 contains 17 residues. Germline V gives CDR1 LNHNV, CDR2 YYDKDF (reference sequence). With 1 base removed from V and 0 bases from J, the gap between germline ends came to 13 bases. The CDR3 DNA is TGTGCCACCAGCAGAGGTCCCATGACTAGTAGCAATCAGCCCCAGCATTTT. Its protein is CATSRGPMTSSNQPQHF.

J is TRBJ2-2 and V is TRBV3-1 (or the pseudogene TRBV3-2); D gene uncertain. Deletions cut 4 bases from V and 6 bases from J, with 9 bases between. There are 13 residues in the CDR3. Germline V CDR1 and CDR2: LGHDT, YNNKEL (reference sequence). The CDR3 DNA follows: TGTGCCAGCAGCCCGAATAGTGCCGGGGAGCTGTTTTTT. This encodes CASSPNSAGELFF.

DNA of the CDR3: TGTGCCAGCAGCTTAGTTGGGACAGGGCAAGAGACCCAGTACTTC. Translation gives CASSLVGTGQETQYF. J is TRBJ2-5 and V is TRBV7-7, with 9 bases fitting TRBD1. The CDR3 length is 15 residues. J lost 2 bases, V lost 1 base, and 2 bases had no gene match. Germline V gene sequence: CDR1 SSHAT, CDR2 FNYEAQ (reference sequence).

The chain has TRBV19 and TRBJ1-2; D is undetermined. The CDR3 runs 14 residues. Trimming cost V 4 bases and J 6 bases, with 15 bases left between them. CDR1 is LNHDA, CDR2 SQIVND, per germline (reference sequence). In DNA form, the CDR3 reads TGTGCCAGTAGTACCCCGGGATCCTTTAATGGCTACACCTTC. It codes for CASSTPGSFNGYTF.

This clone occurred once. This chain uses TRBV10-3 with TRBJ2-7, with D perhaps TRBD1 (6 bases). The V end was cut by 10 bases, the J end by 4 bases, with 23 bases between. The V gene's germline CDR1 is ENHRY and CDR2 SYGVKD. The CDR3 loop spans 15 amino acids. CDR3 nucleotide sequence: TGTGCCACGAAGGCAAGTCAGGGGTTCGGGTACGAGCAGTACTTC. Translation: CATKASQGFGYEQYF.

The CDR3 nucleotides read TGCGCCAGCAGCCCCTCGGGACTAGCGGGCCCAGATACGCAGTATTTT. Translation: CASSPSGLAGPDTQYF. V gene TRBV5-1 combines with J gene TRBJ2-3, with 12 bases lining up with TRBD2. In germline, CDR1 is SGHRS, CDR2 YFSETQ. The CDR3 is made up of 16 amino acids. Losses at the gene ends were 4 bases for V and 4 bases for J; bases not matched to a gene: 7.

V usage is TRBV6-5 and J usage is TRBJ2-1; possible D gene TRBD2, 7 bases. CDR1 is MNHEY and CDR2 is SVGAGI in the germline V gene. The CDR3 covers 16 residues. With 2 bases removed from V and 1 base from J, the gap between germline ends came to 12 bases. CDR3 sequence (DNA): TGTGCCAGCAGTTACGAGGGGGGGCTTTCCTACAATGAGCAGTTCTTC. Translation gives CASSYEGGLSYNEQFF.

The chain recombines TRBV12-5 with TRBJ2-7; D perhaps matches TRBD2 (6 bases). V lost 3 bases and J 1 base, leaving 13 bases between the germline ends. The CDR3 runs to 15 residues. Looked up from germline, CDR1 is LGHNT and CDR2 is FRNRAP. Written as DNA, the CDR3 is TGTGCTAGTGGTTTCGGGCAGGGAGGTTCCTACGAGCAGTACTTC. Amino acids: CASGFGQGGSYEQYF.

The CDR3 sequence: CASSPLEGATYEQYF. The CDR3 DNA reads as TGTGCCAGCTCACCGCTGGAGGGGGCCACCTACGAGCAGTACTTC. The chain joins TRBV18 to TRBJ2-7, with D possibly being TRBD1 (7 bases). Trimming took off 3 bases at V and 2 bases at J, with 14 bases between the two ends. CDR1 is KGHSH, CDR2 LQKENI, per germline. The CDR3 totals 15 residues.

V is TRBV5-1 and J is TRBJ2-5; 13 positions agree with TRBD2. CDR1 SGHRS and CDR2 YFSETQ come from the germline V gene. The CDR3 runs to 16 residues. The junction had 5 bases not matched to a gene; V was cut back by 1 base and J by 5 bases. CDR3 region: CASSLTGTSGIETQYF. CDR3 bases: TGCGCCAGCAGCTTGACCGGGACTAGCGGGATCGAGACCCAGTACTTC.

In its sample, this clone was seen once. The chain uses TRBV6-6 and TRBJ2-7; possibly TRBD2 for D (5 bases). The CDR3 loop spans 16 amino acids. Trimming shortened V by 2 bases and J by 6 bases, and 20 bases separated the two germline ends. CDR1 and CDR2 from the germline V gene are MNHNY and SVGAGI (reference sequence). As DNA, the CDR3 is TGTGCCAGCAGTTACCCGGACTTCCGTGTGTCCCGCGAGCAGTACTTC. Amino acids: CASSYPDFRVSREQYF.

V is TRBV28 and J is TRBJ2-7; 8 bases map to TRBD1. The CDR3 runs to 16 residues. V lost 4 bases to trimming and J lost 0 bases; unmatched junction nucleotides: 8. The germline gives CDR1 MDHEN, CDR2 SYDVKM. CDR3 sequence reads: CASSSLGTGSSYEQYF. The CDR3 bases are TGTGCCAGCAGTTCCTTAGGGACAGGTAGCTCCTACGAGCAGTACTTC.